The 5 T cell receptor beta chains in this list originate from one sample, sequenced in a study of shared clonotypes between healthy human individuals. Libraries were prepared by immunoSEQ multiplex PCR; TCRdb keeps only in-frame clonotypes and omits some of them. In the table there are over 1.4 million clones, roughly 96% of which are singletons. The sample taken for sequencing was naive CD4+ T cells sorted from blood. Subset meaning: CD45RA+ positively selected. The receptors were gathered from a man in his thirties or forties in good health.

This clone was observed once. V and J are TRBV11-2 and TRBJ2-5; 7 nucleotides agree with TRBD1. The V and J ends lost 1 base and 2 bases, in that order; junction bases with no gene match: 4. This CDR3 is built from 15 residues. From germline, CDR1 is SGHAT and CDR2 FQNNGV. The CDR3 nucleotides read TGTGCCAGCAGCTTAGGGGCCAGGGGGCAAGAGACCCAGTACTTC. Its protein is CASSLGARGQETQYF.

This sequence joins TRBV5-1 and TRBJ2-1; 11 bases agree with TRBD2. Germline V gives CDR1 SGHRS, CDR2 YFSETQ. J lost 6 bases, V lost 4 bases, and 15 bases had no gene match. CDR3 size: 18 residues. This CDR3 reads CASSIAPTSGSTSNEQFF. As DNA, the CDR3 is TGCGCCAGCAGCATTGCACCTACTAGCGGGAGTACAAGCAATGAGCAGTTCTTC.

V usage is TRBV5-4 and J usage is TRBJ1-4, with 7 bases identical to TRBD1. The CDR3 has 16 amino acids. With V trimmed by 4 bases and J by 3 bases, 9 bases remained unmatched. Per the germline V gene, CDR1 is SGHNT and CDR2 is YYREEE (reference sequence). CDR3 residues: CASSRGQEVSNEKLFF. DNA of the CDR3: TGTGCCAGCAGCCGAGGACAGGAGGTCTCTAATGAAAAACTGTTTTTT.

The V and J genes are TRBV25-1 and TRBJ2-1; D gene uncertain. The V end was cut by 3 bases, the J end by 5 bases, with 14 bases between. The CDR3 consists of 15 residues. Germline CDR1 MGHDK, CDR2 SYGVNS. The CDR3 loop reads CASSEAVRIDNEQFF. CDR3 DNA sequence: TGTGCCAGCAGTGAGGCGGTCCGTATCGACAATGAGCAGTTCTTC.

The V and J genes are TRBV6-6 and TRBJ2-7, with no clear D. The CDR3 has 14 amino acids. Germline assignment: CDR1 MNHNY and CDR2 SVGAGI (reference sequence). V lost 2 bases to trimming and J lost 5 bases, with 13 bases between them. CDR3 coding DNA: TGTGCCAGCAGTTACGACTCCTACAGTGACGAGCAGTACTTC. Its protein is CASSYDSYSDEQYF.